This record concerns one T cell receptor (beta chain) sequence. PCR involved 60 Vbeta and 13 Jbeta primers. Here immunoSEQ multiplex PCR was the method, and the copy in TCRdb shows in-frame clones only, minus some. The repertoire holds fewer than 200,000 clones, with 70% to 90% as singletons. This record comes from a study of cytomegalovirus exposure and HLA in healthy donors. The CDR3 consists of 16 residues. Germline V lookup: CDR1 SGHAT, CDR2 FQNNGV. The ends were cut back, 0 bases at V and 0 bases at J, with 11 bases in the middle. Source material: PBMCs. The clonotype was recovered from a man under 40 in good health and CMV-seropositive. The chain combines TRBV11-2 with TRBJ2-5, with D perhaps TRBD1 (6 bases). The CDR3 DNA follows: TGTGCCAGCAGCTTAGAAAGGGCAGGGGACCAAGAGACCCAGTACTTC. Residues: CASSLERAGDQETQYF.